The 3 T cell receptor beta chains given below trace back to one sample, sequenced in a study of cytomegalovirus exposure and HLA in healthy donors (TCRdb year 2017). Libraries came from the immunoSEQ multiplex PCR assay. The multiplex PCR relied on a mix of 60 forward primers for TCR Vbeta segments and 13 reverse primers for TCR Jbeta segments. The table comes from immuneACCESS by way of TCRdb, which keeps in-frame sequences with V and J called. Part of the clones is missing from these tables; in studies checked, under half for an unresolved V gene and the rest for unknown reasons. For this sample there are 150,000 to 180,000 clones; approximately 80% appear just once. 9.5% to 15% of the sample is in the top ten clones. The specimen was PBMCs. These TCRs come from a man aged 25 to 40 in good health and CMV-seropositive.

The rearrangement links TRBV7-2 to TRBJ2-5; TRBD1 aligns across 8 bases. Germline V gene lookup returns CDR1 SGHTA and CDR2 FQGNSA. Trimming at V came to 2 bases and at J to 1 base, leaving 6 bases not matched to a gene. The CDR3 length is 16 residues. CDR3 nucleotide sequence: TGTGCCAGCAGCTTAAGTACAGGGACAGGCCAAGAGACCCAGTACTTC. It is translated as CASSLSTGTGQETQYF.

The chain uses TRBV5-1 and TRBJ2-1; TRBD2 matches at 16 bases. The V gene end was trimmed by 0 bases and the J gene end by 7 bases; junction bases not matched to a gene: 4. Germline CDR1 SGHRS, CDR2 YFSETQ. This CDR3 has 17 residues. The CDR3, as DNA: TGCGCCAGCAGCTTGGGGGGACTAGCGGGAGGGCTAAATGAGCAGTTCTTC. It encodes CASSLGGLAGGLNEQFF. The complete variable domain, with remaining parts taken from reference TRBV5-1 and TRBJ2-1, reads KAGVTQTPRYLIKTRGQQVTLSCSPISGHRSVSWYQQTPGQGLQFLFEYFSETQRNKGNFPGRFSGRQFSNSRSEMNVSTLELGDSALYLCASSLGGLAGGLNEQFFGPGTRLTVL.

This clone was seen more than once but under ten times. The genes are TRBV12-5 and TRBJ2-2, with D maybe TRBD2 (6 bases). CDR1 and CDR2 (germline): LGHNT, FRNRAP. V was cut by 1 base and J by 2 bases, with 14 bases left in between. There are 17 residues in the CDR3. The CDR3 DNA is TGTGCTAGTGGTTTGGGGGTGGGGACTGGTAACACCGGGGAGCTGTTTTTT. Protein sequence: CASGLGVGTGNTGELFF.